These 14 T cell receptor beta chains share one sample of origin, sequenced in a study of human T cells and chemical hapten exposure. Time point: pre-sensitization, week 0. Stated treatment: therapeutic diphenylcyclopropenone sensitization with weekly scalp DPC. One entry per CDR3 protein results from TCRdb running MiXCR on the RACE reads. The data contain 150,000 to 200,000 distinct CDR3 sequences, 30% of them seen just once; the ten biggest clones take up just under 3%. The sequenced sample was whole blood, obtained in connection with sensitization to the hapten diphenylcyclopropenone (DPC). The receptor set was obtained from a woman younger than 45 with alopecia areata. Some clones in this sample may be carry-over from other donors' samples.

The rearrangement uses TRBV4-3 and TRBJ2-3; 8 positions match TRBD2. Germline V gene sequence: CDR1 LGHNA, CDR2 YSLEER. V trimming: 0 bases; J trimming: 4 bases; junction bases outside the gene matches: 12. The CDR3 consists of 18 residues. The CDR3 loop reads CASSQDGGSGRSADTQYF. The CDR3 coding sequence is TGCGCCAGCAGCCAAGATGGGGGCAGCGGGAGAAGTGCAGATACGCAGTATTTT.

The J gene is TRBJ1-1, the V gene TRBV5-1; weak D call: TRBD1 (6 bases). V was pared by 7 bases and J by 2 bases, with 12 bases between. Germline assignment: CDR1 SGHRS and CDR2 YFSETQ. The CDR3 consists of 13 residues. CDR3 in amino acids: CASSGQFNTEAFF. Written as DNA, the CDR3 is TGCGCCAGCTCCGGACAGTTCAACACTGAAGCTTTCTTT.

This clonotype was detected only a few times. The chain has TRBV10-3 and TRBJ1-5; 9 positions match TRBD1. Germline CDR1 reads ENHRY; CDR2 reads SYGVKD. V trimming: 10 bases; J trimming: 9 bases; junction bases outside the gene matches: 7. The CDR3 is made up of 12 amino acids. The CDR3 loop reads CASGTGSGPQHF. DNA of the CDR3: TGTGCCAGCGGGACAGGGAGTGGGCCCCAGCATTTT.

The chain recombines TRBV30 with TRBJ2-2; 7 bases are a match to TRBD1. CDR1 and CDR2 from the germline V gene are GTSNPN and SVGIG (reference sequence). The CDR3 is made up of 15 amino acids. Trimming took 4 bases from V and 1 from J; bases not matched to a gene: 6. The DNA for the CDR3 is TGTGCCTGGATACCACGACAGGGGAACACCGGGGAGCTGTTTTTT. This codes for CAWIPRQGNTGELFF.

This clonotype was counted only a few times. The J gene is TRBJ2-3, the V gene TRBV11-2; D possibly uses TRBD1 or TRBD2 (5 bases each). V was shortened by 1 base and J by 6 bases, with 11 bases between the two germline ends. The CDR3 is made up of 14 amino acids. Germline V gene data show CDR1 as SGHAT and CDR2 as FQNNGV. Here the CDR3 reads CASSLGPGTDTQYF. The CDR3, as DNA: TGTGCCAGCAGCTTAGGTCCGGGGACCGATACGCAGTATTTT.

J is TRBJ1-1 and V is TRBV4-3; 7 nucleotides align to TRBD1. Germline loops: CDR1 LGHNA, CDR2 YSLEER. Trimming at V came to 4 bases and at J to 1 base, leaving 3 bases not matched to a gene. The CDR3 loop spans 14 amino acids. The CDR3 region is CASSPGTENTEAFF. CDR3 in DNA: TGCGCCAGCAGCCCCGGGACAGAGAACACTGAAGCTTTCTTT.

This sequence joins TRBV7-2 and TRBJ2-2; D is ambiguous. CDR1 and CDR2 from the germline V gene are SGHTA and FQGNSA. The germline V and J ends were trimmed by 4 bases and 4 bases, with 13 bases remaining between them. The CDR3 is made up of 15 amino acids. The CDR3 DNA sequence: TGTGCCAGCAGCTCTACAGAGGCAGGCACCGGGGAGCTGTTTTTT. Encoded protein: CASSSTEAGTGELFF.

There are a few counts of this clonotype. This sequence joins TRBV29-1 and TRBJ2-7; TRBD2 matches 11 bases. The CDR3 loop spans 16 amino acids. The junction had 12 bases not matched to a gene; V was cut back by 1 base and J by 7 bases. Germline assignment: CDR1 SQVTM and CDR2 ANQGSEA. The CDR3 region has the DNA TGCAGCGTTGAAGTCCGAATAGCGGGAGGGCCGGGGGAGCAGTACTTC. As protein: CSVEVRIAGGPGEQYF.

The chain combines TRBV5-4 with TRBJ1-2; TRBD1 is a possible D gene (5 bases). Trimming cost V 4 bases and J 5 bases, with 9 bases left between them. Germline V CDR1 and CDR2: SGHNT, YYREEE (reference sequence). The CDR3 length is 12 residues. DNA for the CDR3: TGTGCCAGCAGCCCTGACAGATATGGCTACACCTTC. As protein: CASSPDRYGYTF. Supplemented by reference TRBV5-4 and TRBJ1-2, the full variable domain reads ETGVTQSPTHLIKTRGQQVTLRCSSQSGHNTVSWYQQALGQGPQFIFQYYREEENGRGNFPPRFSGLQFPNYSSELNVNALELDDSALYLCASSPDRYGYTFGSGTRLTVV.

This clonotype showed up just a few times. The genes are TRBV28 and TRBJ2-7; no definite D call. The germline V and J ends were trimmed by 6 bases and 3 bases, with 9 bases remaining between them. The CDR3 runs to 12 residues. CDR1 MDHEN and CDR2 SYDVKM come from the germline V gene. CDR3: CASSLQFYEQYF. CDR3 DNA: TGTGCCAGCAGCCTACAATTCTACGAGCAGTACTTC.

V usage is TRBV28 and J usage is TRBJ2-7; 7 bases are shared with TRBD1. Trimming at V came to 6 bases and at J to 3 bases, leaving 8 bases not matched to a gene. CDR3 length equals 14 residues. The V gene's germline CDR1 is MDHEN and CDR2 SYDVKM. CDR3 in DNA: TGTGCCAGCAGGACTCCGGGACAGTACTACGAGCAGTACTTC. Translation: CASRTPGQYYEQYF.

V is TRBV2 and J is TRBJ2-7, with D unclear. The CDR3 extends over 12 amino acids. The germline V and J ends were trimmed by 11 bases and 2 bases, with 13 bases remaining between them. Germline CDR1 and CDR2: SNHLY and FYNNEI. The CDR3 DNA reads TGTGCCTCACGGTTGGAAACCTACGAGCAGTACTTC. Protein: CASRLETYEQYF.

This chain links TRBV19 with TRBJ2-2, with 8 bases that match TRBD1. The CDR3 extends over 15 amino acids. V shed 4 bases and J 4 bases; nucleotides not matched to a gene: 5. Germline assignment: CDR1 LNHDA and CDR2 SQIVND (reference sequence). This chain's CDR3 is CASSTGDRGTGELFF. DNA for the CDR3: TGTGCCAGTAGTACGGGAGACAGGGGCACCGGGGAGCTGTTTTTT.

V usage is TRBV10-2 and J usage is TRBJ1-6, with a weak D call TRBD1 (6 bases). Looked up from germline, CDR1 is WSHSY and CDR2 is SAAADI. The CDR3 consists of 15 residues. Trimming removed 4 bases at V and 3 bases at J, with 10 bases between. The CDR3 loop reads CASSGGLGYNSPLHF. In DNA form, the CDR3 reads TGCGCCAGCAGTGGGGGGCTCGGCTATAATTCACCCCTCCACTTT.